This T cell receptor beta chain was retrieved from a study of cytomegalovirus exposure and HLA in healthy donors. The CDR3 runs to 19 residues. Germline V gene lookup returns CDR1 SEHNR and CDR2 FQNEAQ (reference sequence). V was pared by 4 bases and J by 0 bases, with 14 bases of the junction left unmatched. 13 Jbeta primers and 60 Vbeta primers were used for the PCR. Measured with immunoSEQ multiplex PCR; TCRdb has only the in-frame clones, and not every one. The sample yields about 140,000 clones, about 83% seen once. The chain uses TRBV7-9 and TRBJ2-3; 9 bases map to TRBD2. Material for sequencing was PBMCs. The sequence was collected from a woman under 40 in good health and CMV-seronegative. The CDR3 region has the DNA TGTGCCAGCAGCTCGATTTTGGGGCTAGCGGGGCCTAGCACAGATACGCAGTATTTT. It encodes CASSSILGLAGPSTDTQYF.